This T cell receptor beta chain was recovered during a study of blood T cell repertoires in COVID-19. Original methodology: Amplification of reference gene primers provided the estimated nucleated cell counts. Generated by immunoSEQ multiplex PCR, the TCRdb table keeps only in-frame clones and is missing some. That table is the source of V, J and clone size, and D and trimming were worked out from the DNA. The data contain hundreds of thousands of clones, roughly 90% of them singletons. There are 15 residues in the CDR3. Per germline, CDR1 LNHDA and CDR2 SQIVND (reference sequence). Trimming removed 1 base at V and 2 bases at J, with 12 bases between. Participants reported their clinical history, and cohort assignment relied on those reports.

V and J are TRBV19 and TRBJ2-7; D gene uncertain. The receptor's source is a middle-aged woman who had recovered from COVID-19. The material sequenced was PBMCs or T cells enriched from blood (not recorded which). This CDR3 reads CASSIGAGEPYEQYF. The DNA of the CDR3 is TGTGCCAGTAGTATAGGGGCAGGTGAACCCTACGAGCAGTACTTC. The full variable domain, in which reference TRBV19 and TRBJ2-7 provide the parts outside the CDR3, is DGGITQSPKYLFRKEGQNVTLSCEQNLNHDAMYWYRQDPGQGLRLIYYSQIVNDFQKGDIAEGYSVSREKKESFPLTVTSAQKNPTAFYLCASSIGAGEPYEQYFGPGTRLTVT.